One and the same sample provided the 15 T cell receptor beta chains below, sequenced in a study of blood T cell repertoires in COVID-19. Sequencing used immunoSEQ multiplex PCR; TCRdb keeps in-frame clones, though not all of them. The sample records some 200,000 clones, about 89% being singletons. Sequences were obtained from PBMCs or T cells enriched from blood (not recorded which). The receptors here all came from a young woman who had recovered from COVID-19.

This chain joins TRBV29-1 and TRBJ1-2; 7 nucleotides agree with TRBD1. J lost 4 bases, V lost 4 bases, and 6 bases had no gene match. The CDR3 runs to 13 residues. CDR1 is SQVTM, CDR2 ANQGSEA, per germline. CDR3 region: CSVGRDSIYGYTF. In nucleotides, the CDR3 is TGCAGCGTTGGCCGGGACAGCATCTATGGCTACACCTTC.

The rearrangement uses TRBV6-5 and TRBJ1-5; 7 nucleotides align to TRBD1. V shed 6 bases and J 6 bases; nucleotides not matched to a gene: 5. Germline CDR1 MNHEY, CDR2 SVGAGI. The CDR3 has 13 residues. The CDR3 region has the DNA TGTGCCAGCAGAGGACAGGCCGTTCAGCCCCAGCATTTT. Residues: CASRGQAVQPQHF.

The J gene is TRBJ2-7, the V gene TRBV6-2 or TRBV6-3; a possible D gene is TRBD1 (6 bases). Germline V gene lookup returns CDR1 MNHEY and CDR2 SVGEGT. The CDR3 has 15 amino acids. The V gene lost 4 bases and the J gene lost 1 base, with 14 bases spanning the gap. In nucleotides, the CDR3 is TGTGCCAGCAGTTTCTACAGGGAAGTTTCCTACGAGCAGTACTTC. It yields the protein CASSFYREVSYEQYF.

This rearrangement joins TRBV19 to TRBJ1-6; tentatively, D is TRBD1 (5 bases). The germline gives CDR1 LNHDA, CDR2 SQIVND (reference sequence). CDR3 size: 16 residues. Trimming left V 5 bases short and J 7 bases short, with 18 bases between. The CDR3 protein is CASSPQGGFGNSPLHF. The CDR3 nucleotides read TGTGCCAGTAGTCCTCAGGGTGGATTCGGAAATTCACCCCTCCACTTT.

This chain joins TRBV28 and TRBJ2-7; TRBD1 agrees at 11 bases. Germline lookup yields CDR1 MDHEN and CDR2 SYDVKM. The CDR3 is made up of 18 amino acids. V dropped 1 base and J dropped 5; count of bases not matched to a gene: 13. CDR3 loop: CASSLFGRWGTGGDEQYF. DNA of the CDR3: TGTGCCAGCAGTTTATTTGGCCGGTGGGGGACAGGGGGTGACGAGCAGTACTTC.

This CDR3 is CASSYSGTSGGTDTQYF. The CDR3 DNA reads TGTGCCAGCAGTTATTCTGGGACTAGCGGAGGCACAGATACGCAGTATTTT. This chain uses TRBV6-2 or TRBV6-3 with TRBJ2-3; 11 bases are shared with TRBD2. CDR1 is MNHEY and CDR2 is SVGEGT in the germline V gene. This CDR3 comprises 17 residues. With 3 bases clipped from V and 1 base from J, the junction kept 6 bases outside the gene matches.

This sequence joins TRBV2 and TRBJ2-3, with D maybe TRBD2 (6 bases). The CDR3 contains 17 residues. CDR1 is SNHLY, CDR2 FYNNEI, per germline. V was clipped by 4 bases and J by 0 bases, with 17 bases between them. The CDR3 reads CASSVARAGTSTDTQYF. CDR3 bases: TGTGCCAGCAGTGTCGCCCGGGCCGGGACTAGCACAGATACGCAGTATTTT.

This clone was recorded once. V gene TRBV19 combines with J gene TRBJ1-2; D gene unclear. This CDR3 is 13 amino acids long. V lost 1 base and J lost 5, with 8 bases in between. CDR1 is LNHDA and CDR2 is SQIVND in the germline V gene (reference sequence). CDR3 in amino acids: CASSIGEPYGYTF. The CDR3 DNA reads as TGTGCCAGTAGTATAGGGGAGCCTTATGGCTACACCTTC.

The rearrangement joins TRBV5-1 to TRBJ2-3; 12 bases are shared with TRBD1. The germline gives CDR1 SGHRS, CDR2 YFSETQ. The V segment lost 2 bases and the J segment 3 bases; nucleotides outside the gene matches: 4. The CDR3 runs to 16 residues. CDR3 in amino acids: CASSFGDRGRTDTQYF. The CDR3 DNA follows: TGCGCCAGCAGCTTCGGGGACAGGGGGCGGACAGATACGCAGTATTTT.

The CDR3 DNA reads TGCGCCAGCAGCCGGACTAGGGGGGATCAAGAGACCCAGTACTTC. It codes for CASSRTRGDQETQYF. The rearrangement joins TRBV5-1 to TRBJ2-5, with a possible D match to TRBD2 (7 bases). Germline lookup yields CDR1 SGHRS and CDR2 YFSETQ. CDR3 length equals 15 residues. Trimming removed 4 bases from V and 2 bases from J, with 15 bases in between.

The chain combines TRBV21-1 with TRBJ2-7; the D call of TRBD1 is as the table states it, not checked on the DNA. TRBV21-1 is flagged as a pseudogene. This CDR3 comprises 15 residues. The CDR3 coding sequence is TGTGCCAGCAGCAAAGACAGGGTACCCAACTACGAGCAGTACTTC. Amino acid sequence: CASSKDRVPNYEQYF.

The CDR3 DNA is TGTGCCAGCTCGGGCTGGAGGTCCAATGAGCAGTTCTTC. Amino acids: CASSGWRSNEQFF. The chain combines TRBV6-5 with TRBJ2-1, with D possibly TRBD2 on 5 matching bases. The CDR3 spans 13 residues. V was pared by 8 bases and J by 6 bases, with 14 bases between. Germline V CDR1 and CDR2: MNHEY, SVGAGI.

This sequence joins TRBV28 and TRBJ2-1, with a possible D match to TRBD1 (6 bases). V lost 3 bases and J lost 9, with 27 bases in between. The CDR3 has 18 residues. Germline V gene lookup returns CDR1 MDHEN and CDR2 SYDVKM. CDR3 loop: CASSFLVPGVSPFSEQFF. CDR3 bases: TGTGCCAGCAGTTTTCTGGTTCCAGGGGTTTCCCCTTTTAGTGAGCAGTTCTTC. The full variable domain, rest sourced from reference TRBV28 and TRBJ2-1, is DVKVTQSSRYLVKRTGEKVFLECVQDMDHENMFWYRQDPGLGLRLIYFSYDVKMKEKGDIPEGYSVSREKKERFSLILESASTNQTSMYLCASSFLVPGVSPFSEQFFGPGTRLTVL.

This clone was observed once. This chain links TRBV27 with TRBJ2-2; TRBD2 aligns across 12 bases. CDR3 size: 16 residues. Looked up from germline, CDR1 is MNHEY and CDR2 is SMNVEV (reference sequence). Losses at the gene ends were 2 bases for V and 6 bases for J; bases not matched to a gene: 4. CDR3 nucleotide sequence: TGTGCCAGCAGTTTAGGTCCTAGCGGGAGGGCCGGGGAGCTGTTTTTT. It yields the protein CASSLGPSGRAGELFF.

This clone was found once. The chain recombines TRBV19 with TRBJ2-1; no clear D gene. Germline V lookup: CDR1 LNHDA, CDR2 SQIVND (reference sequence). Trimming stripped 1 base from V and 8 bases from J, with 3 bases between. This CDR3 is 11 amino acids long. The CDR3 here is CASSIADEQFF. CDR3 nucleotides: TGTGCCAGTAGTATAGCTGATGAGCAGTTCTTC.